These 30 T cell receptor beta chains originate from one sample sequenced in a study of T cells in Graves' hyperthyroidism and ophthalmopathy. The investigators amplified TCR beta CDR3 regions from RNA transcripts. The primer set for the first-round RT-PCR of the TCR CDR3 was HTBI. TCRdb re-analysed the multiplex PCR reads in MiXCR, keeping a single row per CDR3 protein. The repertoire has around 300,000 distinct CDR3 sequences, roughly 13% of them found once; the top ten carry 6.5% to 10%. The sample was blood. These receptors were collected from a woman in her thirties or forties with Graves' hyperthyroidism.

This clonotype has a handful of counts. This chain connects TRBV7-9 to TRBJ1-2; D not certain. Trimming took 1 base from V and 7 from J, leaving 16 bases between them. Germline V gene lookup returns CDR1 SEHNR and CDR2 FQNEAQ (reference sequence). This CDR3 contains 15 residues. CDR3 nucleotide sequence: TGTGCCAGCAGCTTAGTATCTCGGGCGGCCTTTGGCTACACCTTC. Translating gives CASSLVSRAAFGYTF. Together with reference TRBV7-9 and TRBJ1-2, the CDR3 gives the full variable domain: DTGVSQNPRHKITKRGQNVTFRCDPISEHNRLYWYRQTLGQGPEFLTYFQNEAQLEKSRLLSDRFSAERPKGSFSTLEIQRTEQGDSAMYLCASSLVSRAAFGYTFGSGTRLTVV.

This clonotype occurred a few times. This chain's CDR3 is CASTLRRGTGELFF. For the CDR3, the DNA is TGTGCCAGCACTCTAAGGAGGGGTACCGGGGAGCTGTTTTTT. The chain has TRBV6-1 and TRBJ2-2, with D perhaps TRBD2 (6 bases). Per the germline V gene, CDR1 is MNHNS and CDR2 is SASEGT. V lost 7 bases to trimming and J lost 5 bases, with 14 bases between them. The CDR3 length is 14 residues.

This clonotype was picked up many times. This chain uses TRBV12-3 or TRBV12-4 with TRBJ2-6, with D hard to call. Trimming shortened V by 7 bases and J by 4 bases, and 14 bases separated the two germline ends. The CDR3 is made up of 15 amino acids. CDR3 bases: TGTGCCAGCACCCTCCTTCCCGCAGGGGCCAACGTCCTGACTTTC. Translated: CASTLLPAGANVLTF.

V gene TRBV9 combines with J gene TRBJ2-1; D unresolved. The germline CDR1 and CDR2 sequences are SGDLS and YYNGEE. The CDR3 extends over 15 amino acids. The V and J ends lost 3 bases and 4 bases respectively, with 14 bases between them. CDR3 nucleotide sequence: TGTGCCAGCAGCGCGCGGTCCCAAGGGTACAATGAGCAGTTCTTC. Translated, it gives CASSARSQGYNEQFF. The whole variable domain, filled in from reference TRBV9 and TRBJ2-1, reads DSGVTQTPKHLITATGQRVTLRCSPRSGDLSVYWYQQSLDQGLQFLIQYYNGEERAKGNILERFSAQQFPDLHSELNLSSLELGDSALYFCASSARSQGYNEQFFGPGTRLTVL.

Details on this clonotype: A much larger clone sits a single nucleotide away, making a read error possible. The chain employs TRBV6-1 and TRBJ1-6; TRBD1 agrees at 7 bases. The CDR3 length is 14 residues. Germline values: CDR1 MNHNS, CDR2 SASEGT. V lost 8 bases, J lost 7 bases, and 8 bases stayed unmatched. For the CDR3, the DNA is TGTGCCAGCGGGCCGGGACAGCGAAATTCACCCCTCCACTTT. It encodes CASGPGQRNSPLHF.

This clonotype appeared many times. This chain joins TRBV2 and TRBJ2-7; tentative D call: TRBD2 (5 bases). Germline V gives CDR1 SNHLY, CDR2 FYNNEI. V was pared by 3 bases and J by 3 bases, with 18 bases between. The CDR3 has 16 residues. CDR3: CASSDPREAVLYEQYF. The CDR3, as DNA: TGTGCCAGCAGTGACCCCCGTGAAGCGGTCCTCTACGAGCAGTACTTC.

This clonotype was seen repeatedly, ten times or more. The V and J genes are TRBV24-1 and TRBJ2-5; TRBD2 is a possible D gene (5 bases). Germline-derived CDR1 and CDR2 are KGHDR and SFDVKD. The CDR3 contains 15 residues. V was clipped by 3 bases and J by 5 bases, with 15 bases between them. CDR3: CATSDPRGGGETQYF. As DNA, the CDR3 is TGTGCCACCAGTGATCCCCGTGGTGGCGGGGAGACCCAGTACTTC.

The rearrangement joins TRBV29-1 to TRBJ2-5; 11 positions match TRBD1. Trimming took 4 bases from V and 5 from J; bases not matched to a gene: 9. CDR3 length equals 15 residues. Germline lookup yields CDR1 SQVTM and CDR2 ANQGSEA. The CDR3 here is CSVAIWDRGGETQYF. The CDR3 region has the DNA TGCAGCGTTGCCATATGGGACAGGGGGGGGGAGACCCAGTACTTC. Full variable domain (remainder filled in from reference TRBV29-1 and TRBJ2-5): SAVISQKPSRDICQRGTSLTIQCQVDSQVTMMFWYRQQPGQSLTLIATANQGSEATYESGFVIDKFPISRPNLTFSTLTVSNMSPEDSSIYLCSVAIWDRGGETQYFGPGTRLLVL.

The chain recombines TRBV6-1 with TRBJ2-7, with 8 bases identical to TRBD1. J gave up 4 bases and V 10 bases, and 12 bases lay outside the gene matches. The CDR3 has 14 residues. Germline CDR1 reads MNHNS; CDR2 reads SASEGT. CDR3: CATLPVDRVYEQYF. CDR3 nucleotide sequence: TGTGCCACCTTGCCGGTGGACAGGGTATACGAGCAGTACTTC.

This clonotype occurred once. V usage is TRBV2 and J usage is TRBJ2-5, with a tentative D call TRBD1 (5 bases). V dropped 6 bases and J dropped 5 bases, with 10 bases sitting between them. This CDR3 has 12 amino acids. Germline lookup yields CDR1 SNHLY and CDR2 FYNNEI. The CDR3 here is CASRDNRETQYF. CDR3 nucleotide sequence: TGTGCCAGCAGGGACAACCGTGAGACCCAGTACTTC. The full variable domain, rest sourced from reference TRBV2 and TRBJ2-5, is EPEVTQTPSHQVTQMGQEVILRCVPISNHLYFYWYRQILGQKVEFLVSFYNNEISEKSEIFDDQFSVERPDGSNFTLKIRSTKLEDSAMYFCASRDNRETQYFGPGTRLLVL.

CDR3 bases: TGTGCCAGCAAGGGGGATCAGCCCCAGCATTTT. It codes for CASKGDQPQHF. This rearrangement joins TRBV6-1 to TRBJ1-5, with D possibly being TRBD1 (6 bases). Germline-derived CDR1 and CDR2 are MNHNS and SASEGT. The CDR3 covers 11 residues. Trimming removed 7 bases from V and 5 bases from J, with 6 bases in between.

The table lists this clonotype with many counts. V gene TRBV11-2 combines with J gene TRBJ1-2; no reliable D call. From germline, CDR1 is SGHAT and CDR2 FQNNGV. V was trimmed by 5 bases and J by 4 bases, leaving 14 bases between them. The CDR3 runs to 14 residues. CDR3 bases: TGTGCCAGCAGCCCCTCCCTGGTTGGCTATGGCTACACCTTC. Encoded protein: CASSPSLVGYGYTF.

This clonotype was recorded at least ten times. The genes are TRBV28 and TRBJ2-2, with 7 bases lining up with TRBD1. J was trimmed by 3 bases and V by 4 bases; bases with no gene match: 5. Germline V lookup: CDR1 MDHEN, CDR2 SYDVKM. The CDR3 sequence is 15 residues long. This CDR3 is CASSWDREDTGELFF. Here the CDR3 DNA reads TGTGCCAGCAGTTGGGACAGAGAGGACACCGGGGAGCTGTTTTTT.

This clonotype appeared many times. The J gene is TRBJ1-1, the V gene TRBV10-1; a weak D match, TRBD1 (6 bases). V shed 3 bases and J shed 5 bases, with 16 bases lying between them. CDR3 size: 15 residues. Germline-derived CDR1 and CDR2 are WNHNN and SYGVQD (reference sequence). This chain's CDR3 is CASSESQGIWTEAFF. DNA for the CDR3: TGCGCCAGCAGTGAATCCCAGGGGATTTGGACTGAAGCTTTCTTT.

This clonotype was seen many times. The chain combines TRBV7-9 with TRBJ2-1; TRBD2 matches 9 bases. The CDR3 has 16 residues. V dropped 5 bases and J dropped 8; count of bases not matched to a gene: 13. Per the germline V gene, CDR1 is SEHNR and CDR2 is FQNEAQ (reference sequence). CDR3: CASSPGMGGRAHEQFF. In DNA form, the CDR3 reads TGTGCCAGCAGCCCAGGGATGGGCGGGAGGGCCCATGAGCAGTTCTTC.

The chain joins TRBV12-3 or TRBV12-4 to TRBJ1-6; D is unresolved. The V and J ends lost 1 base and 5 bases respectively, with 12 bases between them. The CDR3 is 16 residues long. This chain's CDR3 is CASSLGLPGNNSPLHF. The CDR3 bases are TGTGCCAGCAGTTTAGGCCTTCCTGGCAATAATTCACCCCTCCACTTT.

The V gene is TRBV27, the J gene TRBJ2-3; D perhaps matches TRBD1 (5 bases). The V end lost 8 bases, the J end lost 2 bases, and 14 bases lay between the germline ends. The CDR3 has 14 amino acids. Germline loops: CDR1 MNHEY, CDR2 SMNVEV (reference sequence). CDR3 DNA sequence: TGTGCCAGCCAGCAGGGCCGGATCACAGATACGCAGTATTTT. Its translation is CASQQGRITDTQYF.

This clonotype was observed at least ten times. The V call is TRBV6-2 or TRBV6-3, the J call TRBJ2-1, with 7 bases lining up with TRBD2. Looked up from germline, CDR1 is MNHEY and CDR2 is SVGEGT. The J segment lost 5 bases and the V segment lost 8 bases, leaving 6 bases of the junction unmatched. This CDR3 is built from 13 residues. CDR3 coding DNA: TGTGCCAGCGATCTGGCGGGAGACAATGAGCAGTTCTTC. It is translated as CASDLAGDNEQFF.

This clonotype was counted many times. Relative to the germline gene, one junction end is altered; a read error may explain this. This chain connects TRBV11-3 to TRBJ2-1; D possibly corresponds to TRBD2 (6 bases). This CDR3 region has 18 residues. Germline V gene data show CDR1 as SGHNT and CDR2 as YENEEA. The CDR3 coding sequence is TGTGCCAGCAGCTTAGATCCCCTAGCGCTTCTCTCCAACAATGAGCAGTTCTTC. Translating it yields CASSLDPLALLSNNEQFF.

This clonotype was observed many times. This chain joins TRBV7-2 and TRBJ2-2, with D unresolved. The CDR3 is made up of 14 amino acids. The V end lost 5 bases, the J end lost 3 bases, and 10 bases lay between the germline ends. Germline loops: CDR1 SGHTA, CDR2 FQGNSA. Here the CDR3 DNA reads TGTGCCAGCAGCCTAGACTTGTACACCGGGGAGCTGTTTTTT. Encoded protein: CASSLDLYTGELFF.

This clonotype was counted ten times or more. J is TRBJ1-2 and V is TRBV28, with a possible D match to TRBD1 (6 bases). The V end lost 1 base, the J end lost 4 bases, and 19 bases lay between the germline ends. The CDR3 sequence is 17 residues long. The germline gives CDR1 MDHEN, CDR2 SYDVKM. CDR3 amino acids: CASSLSERQAHRYGYTF. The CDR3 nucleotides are TGTGCCAGCAGTTTATCGGAACGACAGGCTCACCGCTATGGCTACACCTTC.

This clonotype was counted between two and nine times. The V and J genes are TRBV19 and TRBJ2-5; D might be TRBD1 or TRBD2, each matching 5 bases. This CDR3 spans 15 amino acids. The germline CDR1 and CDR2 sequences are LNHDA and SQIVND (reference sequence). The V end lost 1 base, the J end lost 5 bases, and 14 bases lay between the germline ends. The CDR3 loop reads CASSIGKGSWETQYF. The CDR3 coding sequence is TGTGCCAGTAGTATAGGGAAGGGGAGTTGGGAGACCCAGTACTTC.

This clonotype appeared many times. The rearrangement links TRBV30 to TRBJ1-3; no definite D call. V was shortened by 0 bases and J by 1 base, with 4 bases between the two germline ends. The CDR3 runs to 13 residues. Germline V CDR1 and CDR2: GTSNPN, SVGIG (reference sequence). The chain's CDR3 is CAWSVLSGNTIYF. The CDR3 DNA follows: TGTGCCTGGAGTGTTCTGTCTGGAAACACCATATATTTT.

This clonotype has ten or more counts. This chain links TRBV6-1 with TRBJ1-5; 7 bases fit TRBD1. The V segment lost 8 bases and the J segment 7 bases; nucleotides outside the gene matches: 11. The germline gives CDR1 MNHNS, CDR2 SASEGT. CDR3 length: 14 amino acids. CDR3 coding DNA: TGTGCCAGCGGAGAAGGGGGCGCGAGCCAGCCCCAGCATTTT. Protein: CASGEGGASQPQHF.

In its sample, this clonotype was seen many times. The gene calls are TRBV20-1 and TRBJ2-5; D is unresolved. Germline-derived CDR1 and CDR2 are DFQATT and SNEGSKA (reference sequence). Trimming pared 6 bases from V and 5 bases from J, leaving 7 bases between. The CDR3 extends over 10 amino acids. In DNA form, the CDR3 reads TGCAGTGCCAAGGGCGAGACCCAGTACTTC. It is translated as CSAKGETQYF.

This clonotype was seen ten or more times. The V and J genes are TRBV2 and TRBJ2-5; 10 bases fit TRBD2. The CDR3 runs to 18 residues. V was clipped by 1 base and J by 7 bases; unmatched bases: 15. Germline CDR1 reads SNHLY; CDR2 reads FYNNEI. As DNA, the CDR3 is TGTGCCAGCAGTGAAGAAAGGCAGACTAGCGGGCCCCGAGGGACCCAGTACTTC. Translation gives CASSEERQTSGPRGTQYF.

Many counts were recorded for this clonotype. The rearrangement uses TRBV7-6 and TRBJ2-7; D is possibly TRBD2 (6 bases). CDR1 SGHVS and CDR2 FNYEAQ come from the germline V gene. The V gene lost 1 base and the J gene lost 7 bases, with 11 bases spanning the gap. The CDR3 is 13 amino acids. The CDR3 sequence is CASSLGGLGEQYF. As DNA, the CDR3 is TGTGCCAGCAGCTTAGGGGGACTGGGGGAGCAGTACTTC. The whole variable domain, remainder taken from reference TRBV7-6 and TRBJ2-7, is GAGVSQSPRYKVTKRGQDVALRCDPISGHVSLYWYRQALGQGPEFLTYFNYEAQQDKSGLPNDRFSAERPEGSISTLTIQRTEQRDSAMYRCASSLGGLGEQYFGPGTRLTVT.

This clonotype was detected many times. The chain's CDR3 is CASSWGLQTYEQYF. The CDR3 DNA is TGTGCCAGCAGCTGGGGACTACAGACCTACGAGCAGTACTTC. This rearrangement joins TRBV11-2 to TRBJ2-7; 7 bases fit TRBD2. Trimming removed 4 bases from V and 2 bases from J; junction bases left unmatched: 5. This CDR3 comprises 14 residues. Per the germline V gene, CDR1 is SGHAT and CDR2 is FQNNGV.

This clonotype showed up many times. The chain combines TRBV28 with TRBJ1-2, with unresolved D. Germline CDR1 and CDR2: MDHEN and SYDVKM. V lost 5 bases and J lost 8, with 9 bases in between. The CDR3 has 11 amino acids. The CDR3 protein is CASSTRVGYTF. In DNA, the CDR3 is TGTGCCAGCAGTACCCGAGTGGGCTACACCTTC.

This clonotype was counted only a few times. This CDR3 reads CASSFGDLKETQYF. CDR3 nucleotides: TGTGCCAGCAGCTTTGGGGATTTAAAAGAGACCCAGTACTTC. This chain joins TRBV5-5 and TRBJ2-5; D not certain. V lost 2 bases, J lost 3 bases, and 11 bases lay in between. The V gene's germline CDR1 is SGHKS and CDR2 YYEKEE (reference sequence). CDR3 size: 14 residues.